Sequencing of this TCR beta chain was carried out in a study of blood T cell repertoires in COVID-19. As for the study in general: The United States, Italy and Spain were the sources of the acute and convalescent COVID-19 samples.

Profiled with immunoSEQ multiplex PCR; TCRdb holds only in-frame clones, not every one. The sample lists some 230,000 clones; more than 65% were seen once. Germline V gives CDR1 SGHNT, CDR2 YYREEE (reference sequence). The trim removed 2 bases at V and 2 bases at J, leaving 7 bases unmatched. This CDR3 has 16 residues. Sequenced: peripheral blood. The chain links TRBV5-4 to TRBJ2-3; 8 nucleotides match TRBD2. This sequence originates from a woman in her twenties or thirties who had recovered from COVID-19. In nucleotides, the CDR3 is TGTGCCAGCAGCTTCGGGGGACTAGGGGACACAGATACGCAGTATTTT. This sequence encodes CASSFGGLGDTDTQYF.